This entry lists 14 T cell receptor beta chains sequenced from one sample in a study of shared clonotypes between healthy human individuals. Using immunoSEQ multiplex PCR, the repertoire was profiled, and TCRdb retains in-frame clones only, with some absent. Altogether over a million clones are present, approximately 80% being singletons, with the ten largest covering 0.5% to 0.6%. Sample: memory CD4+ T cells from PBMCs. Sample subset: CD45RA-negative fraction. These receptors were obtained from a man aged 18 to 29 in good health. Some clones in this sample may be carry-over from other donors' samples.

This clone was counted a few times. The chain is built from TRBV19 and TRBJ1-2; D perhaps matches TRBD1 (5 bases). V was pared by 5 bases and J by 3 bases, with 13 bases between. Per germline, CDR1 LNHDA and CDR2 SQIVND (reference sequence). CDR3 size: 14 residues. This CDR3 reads CASSWYQGDYGYTF. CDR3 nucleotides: TGTGCCAGTAGTTGGTACCAGGGAGACTATGGCTACACCTTC. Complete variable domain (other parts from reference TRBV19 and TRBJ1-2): DGGITQSPKYLFRKEGQNVTLSCEQNLNHDAMYWYRQDPGQGLRLIYYSQIVNDFQKGDIAEGYSVSREKKESFPLTVTSAQKNPTAFYLCASSWYQGDYGYTFGSGTRLTVV.

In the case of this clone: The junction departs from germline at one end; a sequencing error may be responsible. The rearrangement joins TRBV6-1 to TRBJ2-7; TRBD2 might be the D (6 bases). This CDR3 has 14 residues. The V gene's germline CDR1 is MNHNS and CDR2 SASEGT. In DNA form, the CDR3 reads TGTGCTAGCACTCGCTCAGGGAGCGGGTACGAGCAGTACTTC. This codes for CASTRSGSGYEQYF.

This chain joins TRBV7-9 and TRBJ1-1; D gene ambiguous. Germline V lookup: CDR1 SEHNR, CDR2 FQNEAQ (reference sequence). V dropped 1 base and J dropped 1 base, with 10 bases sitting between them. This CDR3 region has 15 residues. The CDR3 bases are TGTGCCAGCAGCTTAGGGGCAGCCACGAACACTGAAGCTTTCTTT. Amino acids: CASSLGAATNTEAFF.

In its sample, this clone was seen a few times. This chain's CDR3 is CASIRTSGTHTPLRGLQETQYF. The CDR3 DNA sequence: TGTGCCAGCATCCGTACGTCCGGGACCCATACCCCCCTAAGGGGCCTTCAAGAGACCCAGTACTTC. The chain couples TRBV7-3 to TRBJ2-5; D tentatively reads TRBD1 or TRBD2 (5 bases each). There are 22 residues in the CDR3. V lost 7 bases, J lost 2 bases, and 38 bases lay in between. CDR1 is SGHTA and CDR2 is FQGTGA in the germline V gene.

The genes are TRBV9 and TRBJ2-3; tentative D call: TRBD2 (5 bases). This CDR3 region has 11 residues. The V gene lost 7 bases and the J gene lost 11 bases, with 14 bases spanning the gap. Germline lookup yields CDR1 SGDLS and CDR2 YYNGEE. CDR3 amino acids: CASQREGRQYF. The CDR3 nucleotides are TGTGCCAGCCAGCGCGAGGGTAGGCAGTATTTT.

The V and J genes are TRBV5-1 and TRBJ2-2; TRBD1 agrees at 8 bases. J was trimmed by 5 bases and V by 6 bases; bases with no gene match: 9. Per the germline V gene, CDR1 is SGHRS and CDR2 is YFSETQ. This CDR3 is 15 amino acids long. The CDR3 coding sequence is TGCGCCAGCAATATAGACAGGGGCGGAACCGGGGAGCTGTTTTTT. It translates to CASNIDRGGTGELFF.

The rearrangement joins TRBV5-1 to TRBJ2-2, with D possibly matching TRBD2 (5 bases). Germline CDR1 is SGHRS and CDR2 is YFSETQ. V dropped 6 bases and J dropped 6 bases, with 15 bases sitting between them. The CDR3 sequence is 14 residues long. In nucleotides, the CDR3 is TGCGCCAGCACCTCGACCCCCGGGGCCGGGGAGCTGTTTTTT. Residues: CASTSTPGAGELFF.

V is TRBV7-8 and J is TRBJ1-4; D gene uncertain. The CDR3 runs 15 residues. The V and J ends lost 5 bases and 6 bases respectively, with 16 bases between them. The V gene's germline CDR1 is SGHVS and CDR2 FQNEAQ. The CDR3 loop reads CASSIPRAPYEKLFF. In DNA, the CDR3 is TGTGCCAGCAGCATCCCACGGGCCCCATATGAAAAACTGTTTTTT.

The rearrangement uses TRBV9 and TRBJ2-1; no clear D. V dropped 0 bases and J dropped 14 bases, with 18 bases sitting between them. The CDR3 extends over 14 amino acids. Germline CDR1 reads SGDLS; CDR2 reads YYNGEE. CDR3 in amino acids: CASSVDVELAEKFF. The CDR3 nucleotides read TGTGCCAGCAGCGTAGACGTGGAGCTGGCGGAGAAGTTCTTC.

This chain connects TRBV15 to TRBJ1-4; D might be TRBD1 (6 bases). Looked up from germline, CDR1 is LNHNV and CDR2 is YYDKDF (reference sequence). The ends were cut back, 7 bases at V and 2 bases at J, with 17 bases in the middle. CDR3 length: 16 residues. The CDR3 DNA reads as TGTGCCACCAACAAGGACAGTGGGAGGACTAATGAAAAACTGTTTTTT. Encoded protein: CATNKDSGRTNEKLFF.

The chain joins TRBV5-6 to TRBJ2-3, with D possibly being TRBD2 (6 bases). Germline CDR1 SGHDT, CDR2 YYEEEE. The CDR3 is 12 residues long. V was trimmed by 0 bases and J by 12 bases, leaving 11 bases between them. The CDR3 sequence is CASSLGLDSQYF. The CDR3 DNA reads TGTGCCAGCAGCTTGGGACTAGACAGTCAGTATTTT.

In nucleotides, the CDR3 is TGTGCCAGCAGTGTCCTCAACCCGGGACAGGGTTCGGAGGGCGACCACCGGAGCGAGCAGTACTTC. It specifies CASSVLNPGQGSEGDHRSEQYF. The chain links TRBV28 to TRBJ2-7; TRBD1 agrees at 9 bases. V gave up 5 bases and J gave up 6 bases; unmatched junction bases: 32. The germline V gene has CDR1 MDHEN and CDR2 SYDVKM. This CDR3 is 22 amino acids long.

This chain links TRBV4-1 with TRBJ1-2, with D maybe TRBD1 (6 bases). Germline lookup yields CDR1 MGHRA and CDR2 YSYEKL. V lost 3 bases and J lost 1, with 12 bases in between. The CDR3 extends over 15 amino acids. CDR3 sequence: CASSQYTGNNYGYTF. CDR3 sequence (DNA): TGCGCCAGCAGCCAGTACACAGGGAATAACTATGGCTACACCTTC.

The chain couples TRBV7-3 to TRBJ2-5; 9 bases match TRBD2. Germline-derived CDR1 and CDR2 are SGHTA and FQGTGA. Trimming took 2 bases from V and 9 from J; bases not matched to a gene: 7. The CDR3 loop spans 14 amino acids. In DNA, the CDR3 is TGTGCCAGCAGCTTAGGGGCTAGCGGGGACCCCCAGTACTTC. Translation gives CASSLGASGDPQYF.